This T cell receptor beta chain was sequenced for a study of T cell responses to AZD1222 COVID-19 vaccine. Study-wide findings and caveats: Per reports, nearly half of all spike-specific TCRs target regions that are unmutated in variants.

With respect to this clone: The antigen is undetermined.

Measured with immunoSEQ multiplex PCR; TCRdb has only the in-frame clones, and not every one. The data hold 65,000 to 100,000 clones, with about 90% observed a single time. This TCR derives from an adult who received the AZD1222 COVID-19 vaccine. Sequences were derived from peripheral blood, sampled 28 days after the second AZD1222 dose.

CDR3 sequence (DNA): TGTGCCAGCAACCCGACTGGCCCTGGGGAGCAGTACTTC. Residues: CASNPTGPGEQYF. The chain links TRBV9 to TRBJ2-7; D unclear. Germline CDR1 reads SGDLS; CDR2 reads YYNGEE. The CDR3 is made up of 13 amino acids. Deletions cut 6 bases from V and 7 bases from J, with 17 bases between.